This T cell receptor (beta chain) was recovered during a study of shared clonotypes between healthy human individuals. V lost 3 bases to trimming and J lost 2 bases, with 11 bases between them. Germline assignment: CDR1 SGHRS and CDR2 YFSETQ. The CDR3 loop spans 14 amino acids. Naive CD8 cells lacked CD45RO and underwent positive selection for CCR7, leaving out terminally differentiated effector memory CD45RA+ cells. The assay was immunoSEQ multiplex PCR, and TCRdb's table has in-frame clones only and misses some. The sample gives 600,000 or so clones, roughly 98% of which show up once; approximately 0.33% is in the top ten.

The sequencing input was naive CD8+ T cells sorted from blood. The receptor comes from a man aged 25-40 years in good health. The chain employs TRBV5-1 and TRBJ2-5; possibly TRBD1 for D (6 bases). CDR3 sequence reads: CASSYRVPQETQYF. CDR3 nucleotides: TGCGCCAGCAGCTACAGGGTGCCTCAAGAGACCCAGTACTTC.